The present T cell receptor (beta chain) was sequenced within a study of T cell responses to AZD1222 COVID-19 vaccine. Study observations and caveats: In the spike-specific TCR repertoire, nearly half reportedly target unmutated variant regions.

Only in-frame clones appear in the TCRdb table, and some are missing; sequencing was by immunoSEQ multiplex PCR. The sample consists of 150,000 or so clones, over 80% of them appearing once. With respect to this clone: The antigen remains unidentified.

In germline, CDR1 is SGDLS, CDR2 YYNGEE. This CDR3 has 15 amino acids. The germline V and J ends were trimmed by 4 bases and 3 bases, with 13 bases remaining between them. This chain connects TRBV9 to TRBJ1-4; D remains ambiguous. This specimen consisted of peripheral blood, obtained 28 days after the second AZD1222 dose. This receptor was obtained from an adult who received the AZD1222 COVID-19 vaccine. For the CDR3, the DNA is TGTGCCAGCAGCATGACGGGGAGTGCTAATGAAAAACTGTTTTTT. Amino acids: CASSMTGSANEKLFF.